These 31 T cell receptor beta chains were sequenced from one sample in a study of regulatory T cells in long-lasting Graves disease (dated by TCRdb to the early 2020s). The method was multiplex PCR. These reads were obtained on an Illumina HiSeq 4000. TCR beta libraries were built with iRepertoire HTBI primers and Arm-PCR amplification of CDR3 regions. TCRdb redid the processing of the public reads, applying fastp at Q25 and MiXCR, and retained in-frame beta chains. Entries that share a CDR3 protein sequence are merged under the most common genes and DNA. The sample data list roughly 500,000 distinct CDR3 sequences, and less than 25% of these were observed just once. The ten most abundant clones make up 7.8% of the sample. The label giving this sample's time point can be read as: persistent/refractory GD, antithyroid drugs over 5 years with positive TRAb. For both TCR sequencing and RNA sequencing, RNA was extracted from PBMCs in TRIzol.

The sequenced sample was peripheral blood mononuclear cells (PBMCs), obtained when the disease was refractory, from a patient treated with antithyroid drugs. The receptors come from a female donor with Graves disease.

A few counts support this clonotype. V and J are TRBV7-9 and TRBJ1-2; 7 bases align to TRBD1. With 6 bases clipped from V and 7 bases from J, the junction kept 11 bases outside the gene matches. CDR1 is SEHNR, CDR2 FQNEAQ, per germline (reference sequence). CDR3 length equals 14 residues. The CDR3 sequence: CASSLKGGLGGYTF. DNA for the CDR3: TGTGCCAGCAGTTTAAAAGGGGGCCTTGGTGGCTACACCTTC.

This clonotype has at least ten counts. This sequence joins TRBV29-1 and TRBJ2-2; D is undetermined. Trimming stripped 6 bases from V and 7 bases from J, with 6 bases between. The CDR3 loop spans 10 amino acids. CDR1 and CDR2 from the germline V gene are SQVTM and ANQGSEA. CDR3 region: CSVVHGELFF. CDR3 nucleotides: TGCAGCGTGGTCCACGGGGAGCTGTTTTTT.

The genes are TRBV7-9 and TRBJ2-2, with TRBD1 as a possible D gene (5 bases). Trimming shortened V by 2 bases and J by 3 bases, and 13 bases separated the two germline ends. CDR1 SEHNR and CDR2 FQNEAQ come from the germline V gene (reference sequence). CDR3 length: 16 residues. CDR3 region: CASSLKGPVDTGELFF. The CDR3 DNA reads as TGTGCCAGCAGCTTAAAGGGGCCTGTTGACACCGGGGAGCTGTTTTTT.

The rearrangement joins TRBV29-1 to TRBJ1-1, with D possibly TRBD1 on 5 matching bases. The germline gives CDR1 SQVTM, CDR2 ANQGSEA. This CDR3 spans 15 amino acids. V was pared by 3 bases and J by 4 bases, with 18 bases between. The CDR3 nucleotides are TGCAGCGTTGACCATGGGACGGTGGCGGGCACTGAAGCTTTCTTT. This sequence encodes CSVDHGTVAGTEAFF.

The table lists this clonotype with many counts. The rearrangement joins TRBV5-4 to TRBJ2-4; TRBD2 is a possible D gene (6 bases). The CDR3 totals 15 residues. In germline, CDR1 is SGHNT, CDR2 YYREEE (reference sequence). Trimming removed 0 bases at V and 8 bases at J, with 15 bases between. The CDR3 sequence is CASSLGWGRMDIQYF. The CDR3 coding sequence is TGTGCCAGCAGCTTGGGGTGGGGGAGGATGGACATTCAGTACTTC.

At least ten counts were recorded for this clonotype. This chain uses TRBV27 with TRBJ2-2; 11 bases agree with TRBD1. Trimming removed 5 bases from V and 0 bases from J; junction bases left unmatched: 5. The CDR3 has 17 residues. CDR1 is MNHEY and CDR2 is SMNVEV in the germline V gene (reference sequence). CDR3 amino acids: CASSRRTGGSNTGELFF. The CDR3 region has the DNA TGTGCCAGCAGTAGAAGGACAGGGGGCTCGAACACCGGGGAGCTGTTTTTT.

The rearrangement links TRBV20-1 to TRBJ1-2; weak D call: TRBD1 (5 bases). The CDR3 runs to 14 residues. Between the trimmed V and J ends, which lost 5 bases and 1 base, there was a span of 14 bases. Looked up from germline, CDR1 is DFQATT and CDR2 is SNEGSKA (reference sequence). CDR3 sequence reads: CSAWMGDVNYGYTF. For the CDR3, the DNA is TGCAGTGCTTGGATGGGGGATGTTAACTATGGCTACACCTTC.

This clonotype was observed many times. The genes are TRBV28 and TRBJ2-5, with 9 bases identical to TRBD2. Germline CDR1 is MDHEN and CDR2 is SYDVKM. V was clipped by 9 bases and J by 5 bases; unmatched bases: 7. The CDR3 is 13 residues long. CDR3: CASLAGEGETQYF. CDR3 coding DNA: TGTGCCAGTTTAGCGGGAGAAGGGGAGACCCAGTACTTC.

This clonotype has at least ten counts. The gene calls are TRBV2 and TRBJ2-2; D possibly corresponds to TRBD2 (6 bases). Germline V gene lookup returns CDR1 SNHLY and CDR2 FYNNEI. Trimming stripped 7 bases from V and 6 bases from J, with 18 bases between. The CDR3 sequence is 15 residues long. CDR3 nucleotide sequence: TGTGCCAGCAAGGGAGGTAGCGGACGTTCCGGGGAGCTGTTTTTT. Residues: CASKGGSGRSGELFF.

The rearrangement uses TRBV27 and TRBJ1-3, with TRBD1 matching 9 bases. From germline, CDR1 is MNHEY and CDR2 SMNVEV (reference sequence). Unmatched junction bases numbered 14, after V lost 5 bases and J lost 0 bases. This CDR3 comprises 19 residues. CDR3: CASSPQYRGRNYSGNTIYF. The CDR3 bases are TGTGCCAGCAGTCCACAATACAGGGGGCGAAATTACTCTGGAAACACCATATATTTT.

Many counts were recorded for this clonotype. This rearrangement joins TRBV28 to TRBJ2-5, with a possible D match to TRBD1 (6 bases). CDR3 length equals 15 residues. Germline V gene lookup returns CDR1 MDHEN and CDR2 SYDVKM. Trimming took 8 bases from V and 1 from J, leaving 17 bases between them. The CDR3 reads CASLGSLGAQETQYF. In DNA, the CDR3 is TGTGCCAGCCTTGGGAGCTTGGGGGCCCAAGAGACCCAGTACTTC.

This clonotype has a count of ten or more. The chain links TRBV12-3 or TRBV12-4 to TRBJ1-6; TRBD1 matches 11 bases. After removal of 4 bases from V and 10 bases from J, the junction contained 3 bases not matched to a gene. This CDR3 spans 14 amino acids. The CDR3 region is CASSSRTGGSPLHF. CDR3 in DNA: TGTGCCAGCAGTTCGAGGACAGGGGGCTCACCCCTCCACTTT.

This clonotype was observed at least ten times. The chain uses TRBV11-2 and TRBJ1-2; TRBD1 aligns across 7 bases. Losses at the gene ends were 1 base for V and 5 bases for J; bases not matched to a gene: 4. CDR1 SGHAT and CDR2 FQNNGV come from the germline V gene. The CDR3 sequence is 14 residues long. The CDR3 DNA follows: TGTGCCAGCAGCTTAGGGGAGGGGGCGTATGGCTACACCTTC. Translated, it gives CASSLGEGAYGYTF. The full variable domain, rest sourced from reference TRBV11-2 and TRBJ1-2, is EAGVAQSPRYKIIEKRQSVAFWCNPISGHATLYWYQQILGQGPKLLIQFQNNGVVDDSQLPKDRFSAERLKGVDSTLKIQPAKLEDSAVYLCASSLGEGAYGYTFGSGTRLTVV.

This clonotype was counted ten times or more. The chain uses TRBV28 and TRBJ2-7; 10 nucleotides match TRBD1. J gave up 3 bases and V 6 bases, and 5 bases lay outside the gene matches. CDR3 size: 14 residues. Looked up from germline, CDR1 is MDHEN and CDR2 is SYDVKM. This CDR3 is CASRGTGELYEQYF. For the CDR3, the DNA is TGTGCCAGCAGGGGGACAGGGGAACTCTACGAGCAGTACTTC.

This chain connects TRBV7-9 to TRBJ2-7; maybe TRBD1 (5 bases). Germline lookup yields CDR1 SEHNR and CDR2 FQNEAQ (reference sequence). This CDR3 is built from 17 residues. V was clipped by 2 bases and J by 0 bases, with 17 bases between them. CDR3 in DNA: TGTGCCAGCAGCTTAACGTCGACAGATGATTACTCCTACGAGCAGTACTTC. This encodes CASSLTSTDDYSYEQYF. The whole variable domain, remainder taken from reference TRBV7-9 and TRBJ2-7, is DTGVSQNPRHKITKRGQNVTFRCDPISEHNRLYWYRQTLGQGPEFLTYFQNEAQLEKSRLLSDRFSAERPKGSFSTLEIQRTEQGDSAMYLCASSLTSTDDYSYEQYFGPGTRLTVT.

This clonotype was recorded at least ten times. The chain has TRBV12-3 or TRBV12-4 and TRBJ1-1, with D unclear. This CDR3 comprises 15 residues. Trimming shortened V by 0 bases and J by 1 base, and 9 bases separated the two germline ends. CDR3 bases: TGTGCCAGCAGTTTAGCGCAGCCCCGGAACACTGAAGCTTTCTTT. Protein: CASSLAQPRNTEAFF.

The J gene is TRBJ2-7, the V gene TRBV27; 7 nucleotides match TRBD2. Germline V CDR1 and CDR2: MNHEY, SMNVEV (reference sequence). CDR3 length: 14 amino acids. The V and J ends lost 5 bases and 6 bases, in that order; junction bases with no gene match: 10. CDR3 DNA sequence: TGTGCCAGCAGTCCCGAGGGCGGGAGAGGCGAGCAGTACTTC. Translation gives CASSPEGGRGEQYF.

This clonotype was found many times. CDR3 loop: CSARGTSGLTYEQYF. CDR3 in DNA: TGCAGTGCTAGAGGGACTAGCGGGCTAACCTACGAGCAGTACTTC. The chain is built from TRBV20-1 and TRBJ2-7, with 11 bases fitting TRBD2. Germline lookup yields CDR1 DFQATT and CDR2 SNEGSKA (reference sequence). The length of the CDR3 is 15 residues. V lost 1 base to trimming and J lost 2 bases; unmatched junction nucleotides: 4.

This clonotype was seen repeatedly, ten times or more. The chain employs TRBV3-1 and TRBJ1-2; perhaps TRBD1 as D (5 bases). V was clipped by 5 bases and J by 5 bases, with 12 bases between them. The CDR3 is 13 amino acids. Germline CDR1 LGHDT, CDR2 YNNKEL (reference sequence). CDR3 nucleotides: TGTGCCAGCAGCGGGGGACGGAGTTATGGCTACACCTTC. Translating it yields CASSGGRSYGYTF.

V and J are TRBV7-6 and TRBJ2-5; D is undetermined. This CDR3 has 13 amino acids. V lost 2 bases and J 4 bases, leaving 8 bases between the germline ends. The V gene's germline CDR1 is SGHVS and CDR2 FNYEAQ. The CDR3: CASSLFHLETQYF. The CDR3, as DNA: TGTGCCAGCAGCTTATTCCACCTAGAGACCCAGTACTTC.

The V gene is TRBV6-5, the J gene TRBJ2-7; the match to TRBD2 covers 12 bases. Germline assignment: CDR1 MNHEY and CDR2 SVGAGI. With V trimmed by 2 bases and J by 5 bases, 10 bases remained unmatched. This CDR3 is 17 amino acids long. DNA of the CDR3: TGTGCCAGCAGTTACGACCCGACTAGCGGGAGTCCTGACGAGCAGTACTTC. This translates into CASSYDPTSGSPDEQYF.

This clonotype was observed at least ten times. The chain has TRBV2 and TRBJ1-5; no clear D. The germline V and J ends were trimmed by 0 bases and 3 bases, with 6 bases remaining between them. Germline-derived CDR1 and CDR2 are SNHLY and FYNNEI. There are 14 residues in the CDR3. The CDR3 DNA reads TGTGCCAGCAGTGAAGCAGTGAACAATCAGCCCCAGCATTTT. The encoded protein is CASSEAVNNQPQHF.

This clonotype was recorded at least ten times. CDR3: CASQAASYEQYF. In nucleotides, the CDR3 is TGTGCCTCACAAGCGGCCTCCTACGAGCAGTACTTC. The rearrangement uses TRBV12-3 or TRBV12-4 and TRBJ2-7; D possibly corresponds to TRBD2 (5 bases). V gave up 11 bases and J gave up 0 bases, with 11 bases separating them. This CDR3 comprises 12 residues.

This clonotype was detected a few times. This chain uses TRBV12-3 or TRBV12-4 with TRBJ2-7; possible D gene TRBD2, 6 bases. The CDR3 spans 15 residues. Trimming took off 6 bases at V and 3 bases at J, with 18 bases between the two ends. The CDR3 DNA reads as TGTGCCAGCAGCCCGTGGGGGGAGTGGGACTACGAGCAGTACTTC. This translates into CASSPWGEWDYEQYF.

At least ten counts were recorded for this clonotype. The V and J genes are TRBV9 and TRBJ2-7, with 8 positions matching TRBD2. Germline loops: CDR1 SGDLS, CDR2 YYNGEE. Trimming cost V 3 bases and J 2 bases; bases outside gene matches: 7. This CDR3 has 15 amino acids. The CDR3 sequence: CASSGLAGATYEQYF. CDR3 coding DNA: TGTGCCAGCAGCGGCCTAGCGGGTGCGACCTACGAGCAGTACTTC.

J is TRBJ1-1 and V is TRBV7-9; D gene unclear. Per the germline V gene, CDR1 is SEHNR and CDR2 is FQNEAQ (reference sequence). This CDR3 has 12 residues. Trimming removed 6 bases at V and 0 bases at J, with 5 bases between. CDR3 nucleotide sequence: TGTGCCAGCAGAAAACTGAACACTGAAGCTTTCTTT. It codes for CASRKLNTEAFF.

This clonotype occurred a few times. The chain couples TRBV20-1 to TRBJ1-4, with D perhaps matching TRBD1 (5 bases). The V end lost 3 bases, the J end lost 4 bases, and 9 bases lay between the germline ends. This CDR3 region has 13 residues. CDR1 is DFQATT and CDR2 is SNEGSKA in the germline V gene (reference sequence). The CDR3 protein is CSARGGYNEKLFF. The CDR3 coding sequence is TGCAGTGCTAGGGGGGGATATAATGAAAAACTGTTTTTT.

A note on this clonotype: A much bigger clone sits one base away, suggesting this may be a read error. The V and J genes are TRBV6-1 and TRBJ2-7, with TRBD2 identical over 10 bases. J gave up 4 bases and V 7 bases, and 4 bases lay outside the gene matches. This CDR3 contains 13 residues. The germline V gene has CDR1 MNHNS and CDR2 SASEGT. This chain's CDR3 is CASTSTSGYEQYF. DNA for the CDR3: TGTGCCAGCACCTCGACTAGCGGGTACGAGCAGTACTTC.

This clonotype was seen ten or more times. This sequence joins TRBV3-1 and TRBJ2-7; D ambiguous. CDR1 and CDR2 (germline): LGHDT, YNNKEL (reference sequence). This CDR3 has 13 amino acids. V lost 0 bases and J 4 bases, leaving 7 bases between the germline ends. The CDR3 region has the DNA TGTGCCAGCAGCCAAGAGGATTGGTACGAGCAGTACTTC. It is translated as CASSQEDWYEQYF.

The V gene is TRBV7-9, the J gene TRBJ2-2; D possibly corresponds to TRBD1 (6 bases). Trimming pared 5 bases from V and 0 bases from J, leaving 16 bases between. This CDR3 region has 17 residues. The germline CDR1 and CDR2 sequences are SEHNR and FQNEAQ (reference sequence). The CDR3 bases are TGTGCCAGCAGCCCATTTGGGGGCAGGTCGAACACCGGGGAGCTGTTTTTT. Amino acid sequence: CASSPFGGRSNTGELFF. Full variable domain (missing parts from reference TRBV7-9 and TRBJ2-2): DTGVSQNPRHKITKRGQNVTFRCDPISEHNRLYWYRQTLGQGPEFLTYFQNEAQLEKSRLLSDRFSAERPKGSFSTLEIQRTEQGDSAMYLCASSPFGGRSNTGELFFGEGSRLTVL.

This clonotype was observed a handful of times. The rearrangement joins TRBV6-5 to TRBJ2-2; D unclear. Germline V CDR1 and CDR2: MNHEY, SVGAGI. Trimming shortened V by 2 bases and J by 2 bases, and 9 bases separated the two germline ends. This CDR3 comprises 15 residues. CDR3 nucleotide sequence: TGTGCCAGCAGTTACAATTGGGGTAACACCGGGGAGCTGTTTTTT. Its protein product is CASSYNWGNTGELFF.